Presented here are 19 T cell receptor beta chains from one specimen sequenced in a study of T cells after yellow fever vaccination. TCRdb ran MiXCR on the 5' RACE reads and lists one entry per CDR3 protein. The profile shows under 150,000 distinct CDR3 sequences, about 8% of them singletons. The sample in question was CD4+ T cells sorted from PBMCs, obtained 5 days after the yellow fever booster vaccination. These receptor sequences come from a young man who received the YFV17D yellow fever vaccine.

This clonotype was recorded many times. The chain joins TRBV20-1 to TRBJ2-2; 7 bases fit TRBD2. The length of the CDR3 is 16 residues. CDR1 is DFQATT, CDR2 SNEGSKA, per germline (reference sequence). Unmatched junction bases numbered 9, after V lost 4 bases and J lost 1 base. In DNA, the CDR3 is TGCAGTGCTAAGCGTGCGGGAGACCTGAACACCGGGGAGCTGTTTTTT. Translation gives CSAKRAGDLNTGELFF.

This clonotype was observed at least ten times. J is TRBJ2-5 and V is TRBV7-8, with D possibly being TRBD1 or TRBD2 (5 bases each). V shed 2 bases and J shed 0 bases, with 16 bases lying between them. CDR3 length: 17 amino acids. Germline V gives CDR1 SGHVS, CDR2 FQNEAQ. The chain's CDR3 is CASSLWLVGRNQETQYF. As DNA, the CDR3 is TGTGCCAGCAGCTTATGGTTAGTGGGACGGAACCAAGAGACCCAGTACTTC.

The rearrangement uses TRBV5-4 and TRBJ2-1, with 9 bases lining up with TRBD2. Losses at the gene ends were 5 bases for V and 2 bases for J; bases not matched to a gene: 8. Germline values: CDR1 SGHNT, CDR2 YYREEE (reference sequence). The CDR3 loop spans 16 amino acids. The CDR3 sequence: CASRASGTSPYNEQFF. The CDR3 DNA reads TGTGCCAGCAGGGCCTCCGGGACTAGCCCCTACAATGAGCAGTTCTTC. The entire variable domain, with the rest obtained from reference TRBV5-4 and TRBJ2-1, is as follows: ETGVTQSPTHLIKTRGQQVTLRCSSQSGHNTVSWYQQALGQGPQFIFQYYREEENGRGNFPPRFSGLQFPNYSSELNVNALELDDSALYLCASRASGTSPYNEQFFGPGTRLTVL.

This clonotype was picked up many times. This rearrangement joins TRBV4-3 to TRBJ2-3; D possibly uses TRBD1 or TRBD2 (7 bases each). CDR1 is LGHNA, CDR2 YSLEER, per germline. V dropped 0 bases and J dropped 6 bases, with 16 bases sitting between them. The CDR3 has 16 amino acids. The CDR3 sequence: CASSQEGGGAADTQYF. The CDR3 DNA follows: TGCGCCAGCAGCCAAGAGGGAGGGGGCGCGGCGGATACGCAGTATTTT.

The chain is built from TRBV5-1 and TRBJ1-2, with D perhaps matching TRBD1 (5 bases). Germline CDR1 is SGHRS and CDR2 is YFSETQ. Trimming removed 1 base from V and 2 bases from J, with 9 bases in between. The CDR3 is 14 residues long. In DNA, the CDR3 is TGCGCCAGCAGCTTGCAGGGTGGAAACTATGGCTACACCTTC. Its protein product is CASSLQGGNYGYTF. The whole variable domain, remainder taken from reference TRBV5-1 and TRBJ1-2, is KAGVTQTPRYLIKTRGQQVTLSCSPISGHRSVSWYQQTPGQGLQFLFEYFSETQRNKGNFPGRFSGRQFSNSRSEMNVSTLELGDSALYLCASSLQGGNYGYTFGSGTRLTVV.

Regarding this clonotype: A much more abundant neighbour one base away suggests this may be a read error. The CDR3 bases are TGCAGTGCAAAGACTAATTCTTGGAAAGGGAATGAGCAGTTCTTC. Amino acids: CSAKTNSWKGNEQFF. V is TRBV20-1 and J is TRBJ2-1, with a possible D match to TRBD2 (5 bases). V lost 6 bases to trimming and J lost 7 bases, with 22 bases between them. Germline V gene data show CDR1 as DFQATT and CDR2 as SNEGSKA (reference sequence). The CDR3 covers 15 residues.

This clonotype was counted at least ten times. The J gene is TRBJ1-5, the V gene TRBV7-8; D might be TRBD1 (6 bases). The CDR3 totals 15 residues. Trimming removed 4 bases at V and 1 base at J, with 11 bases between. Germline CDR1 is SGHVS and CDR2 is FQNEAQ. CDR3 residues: CASSSRGGSNQPQHF. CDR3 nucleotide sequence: TGTGCCAGCAGCTCAAGGGGGGGAAGCAATCAGCCCCAGCATTTT.

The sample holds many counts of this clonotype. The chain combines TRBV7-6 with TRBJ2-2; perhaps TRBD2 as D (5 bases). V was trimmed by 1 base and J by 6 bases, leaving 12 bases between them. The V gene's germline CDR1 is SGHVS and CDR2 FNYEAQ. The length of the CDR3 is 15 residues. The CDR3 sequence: CASSLGGVGAGELFF. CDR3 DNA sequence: TGTGCCAGCAGCTTAGGGGGAGTAGGCGCCGGGGAGCTGTTTTTT. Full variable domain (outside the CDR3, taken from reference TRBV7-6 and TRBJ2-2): GAGVSQSPRYKVTKRGQDVALRCDPISGHVSLYWYRQALGQGPEFLTYFNYEAQQDKSGLPNDRFSAERPEGSISTLTIQRTEQRDSAMYRCASSLGGVGAGELFFGEGSRLTVL.

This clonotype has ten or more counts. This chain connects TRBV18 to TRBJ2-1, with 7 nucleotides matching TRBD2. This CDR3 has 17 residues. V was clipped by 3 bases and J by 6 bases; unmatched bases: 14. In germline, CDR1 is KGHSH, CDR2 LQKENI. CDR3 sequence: CASSPSKRGDLANEQFF. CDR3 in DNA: TGTGCCAGCTCACCTTCTAAGCGGGGCGACCTAGCCAATGAGCAGTTCTTC.

CDR3: CASMQLGAEETQYF. CDR3 DNA: TGTGCCAGTATGCAACTAGGGGCCGAAGAGACCCAGTACTTC. V is TRBV19 and J is TRBJ2-5, with D perhaps matching TRBD1 or TRBD2 (5 bases each). V was pared by 7 bases and J by 3 bases, with 15 bases between. From germline, CDR1 is LNHDA and CDR2 SQIVND (reference sequence). The CDR3 has 14 residues. Full variable domain (missing parts from reference TRBV19 and TRBJ2-5): DGGITQSPKYLFRKEGQNVTLSCEQNLNHDAMYWYRQDPGQGLRLIYYSQIVNDFQKGDIAEGYSVSREKKESFPLTVTSAQKNPTAFYLCASMQLGAEETQYFGPGTRLLVL.

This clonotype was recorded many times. The CDR3 sequence: CASSYSWGQEAEQFF. Written as DNA, the CDR3 is TGTGCCAGCAGTTACTCCTGGGGGCAAGAAGCTGAGCAGTTCTTC. V is TRBV6-5 and J is TRBJ2-1, with a possible D match to TRBD1 (6 bases). Germline values: CDR1 MNHEY, CDR2 SVGAGI. The CDR3 is made up of 15 amino acids. Trimming pared 0 bases from V and 9 bases from J, leaving 15 bases between.

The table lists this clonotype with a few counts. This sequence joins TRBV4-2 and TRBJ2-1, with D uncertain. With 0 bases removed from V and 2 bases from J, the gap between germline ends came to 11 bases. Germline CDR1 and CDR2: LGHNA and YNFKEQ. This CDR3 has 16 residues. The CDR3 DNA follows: TGTGCCAGCAGCCAAGATAGCAGTGTCCCCTACAATGAGCAGTTCTTC. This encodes CASSQDSSVPYNEQFF.

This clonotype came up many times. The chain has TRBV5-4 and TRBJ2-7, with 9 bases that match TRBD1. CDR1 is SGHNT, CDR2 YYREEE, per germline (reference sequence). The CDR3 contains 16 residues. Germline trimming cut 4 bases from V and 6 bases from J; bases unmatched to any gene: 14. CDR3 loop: CASSTGTGSNPREQYF. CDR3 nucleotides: TGTGCCAGCAGCACCGGGACAGGGAGTAACCCGCGCGAGCAGTACTTC.

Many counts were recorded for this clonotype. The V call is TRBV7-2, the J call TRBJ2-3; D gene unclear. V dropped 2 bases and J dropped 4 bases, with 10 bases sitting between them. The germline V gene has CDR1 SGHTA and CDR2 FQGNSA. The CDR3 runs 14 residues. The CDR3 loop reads CASSLSGGPDTQYF. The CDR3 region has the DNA TGTGCCAGCAGCTTATCGGGTGGACCAGATACGCAGTATTTT. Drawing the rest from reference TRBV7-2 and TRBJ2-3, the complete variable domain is GAGVSQSPSNKVTEKGKDVELRCDPISGHTALYWYRQSLGQGLEFLIYFQGNSAPDKSGLPSDRFSAERTGGSVSTLTIQRTQQEDSAVYLCASSLSGGPDTQYFGPGTRLTVL.

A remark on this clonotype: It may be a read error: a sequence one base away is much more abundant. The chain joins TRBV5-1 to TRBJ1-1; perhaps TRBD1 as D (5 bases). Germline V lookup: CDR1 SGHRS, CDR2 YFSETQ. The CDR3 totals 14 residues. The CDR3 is CAGRTGTVNTEAFF. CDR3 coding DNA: TGCGCCGGCAGAACCGGGACGGTGAACACTGAAGCTTTCTTT.

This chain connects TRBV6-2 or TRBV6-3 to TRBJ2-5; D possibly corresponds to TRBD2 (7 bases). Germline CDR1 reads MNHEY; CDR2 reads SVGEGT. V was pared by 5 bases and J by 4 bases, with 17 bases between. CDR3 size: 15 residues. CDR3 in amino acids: CASSLLGGPGETQYF. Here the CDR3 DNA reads TGTGCCAGCAGTCTTCTGGGGGGGCCGGGAGAGACCCAGTACTTC.

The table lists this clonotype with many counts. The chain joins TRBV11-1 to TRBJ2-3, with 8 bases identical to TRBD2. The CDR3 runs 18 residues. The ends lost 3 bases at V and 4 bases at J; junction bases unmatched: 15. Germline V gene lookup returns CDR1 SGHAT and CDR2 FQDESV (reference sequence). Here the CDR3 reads CASSFGPRGTRNSDTQYF. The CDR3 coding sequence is TGTGCCAGCAGCTTTGGTCCCCGTGGGACTAGAAATTCAGATACGCAGTATTTT.

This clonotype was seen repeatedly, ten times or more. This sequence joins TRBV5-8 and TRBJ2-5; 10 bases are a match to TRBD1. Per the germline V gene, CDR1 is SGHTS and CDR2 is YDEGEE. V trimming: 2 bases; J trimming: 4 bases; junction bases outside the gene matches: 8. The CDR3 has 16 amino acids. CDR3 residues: CASSLYRTGGRETQYF. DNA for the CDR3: TGTGCCAGCAGCTTATACCGGACAGGGGGAAGAGAGACCCAGTACTTC. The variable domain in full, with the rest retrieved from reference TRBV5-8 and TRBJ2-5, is EAGVTQSPTHLIKTRGQQATLRCSPISGHTSVYWYQQALGLGLQFLLWYDEGEERNRGNFPPRFSGRQFPNYSSELNVNALELEDSALYLCASSLYRTGGRETQYFGPGTRLLVL.

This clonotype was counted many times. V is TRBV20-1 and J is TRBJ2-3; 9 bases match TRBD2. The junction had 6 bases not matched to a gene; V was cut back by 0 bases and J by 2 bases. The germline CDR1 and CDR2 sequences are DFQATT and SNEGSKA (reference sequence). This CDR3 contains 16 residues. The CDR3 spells CSARDPASGDTDTQYF. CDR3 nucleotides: TGCAGTGCTAGAGATCCCGCTAGCGGGGACACAGATACGCAGTATTTT.